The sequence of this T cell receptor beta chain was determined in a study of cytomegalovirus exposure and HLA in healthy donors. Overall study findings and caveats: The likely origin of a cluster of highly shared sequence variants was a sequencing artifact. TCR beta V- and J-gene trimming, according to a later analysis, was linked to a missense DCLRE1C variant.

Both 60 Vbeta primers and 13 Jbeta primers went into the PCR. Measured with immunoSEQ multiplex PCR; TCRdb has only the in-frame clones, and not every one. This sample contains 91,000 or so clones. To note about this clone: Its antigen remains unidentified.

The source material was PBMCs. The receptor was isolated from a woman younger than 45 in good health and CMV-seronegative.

CDR3 nucleotides: TGTGCCAGCAGACCAACCCTCTCGGGGGGGGCGGGGGAGCTGTTTTTT. This encodes CASRPTLSGGAGELFF. The chain carries TRBV6-6 and TRBJ2-2, with 8 bases lining up with TRBD2. There are 16 residues in the CDR3. Germline V CDR1 and CDR2: MNHNY, SVGAGI (reference sequence). After removal of 6 bases from V and 8 bases from J, the junction contained 14 bases not matched to a gene.